This T cell receptor (beta chain) appears in the sequencing data of a study of T cell changes during pregnancy in multiple sclerosis. Data came from immunoSEQ multiplex PCR; TCRdb stores just in-frame clones and leaves some out. The sample has tens of thousands of clones, 75% to 95% seen once. The CDR3 has 14 residues. The V gene's germline CDR1 is SEHNR and CDR2 FQNEAQ (reference sequence). J gave up 5 bases and V 2 bases, and 5 bases lay outside the gene matches. The receptor comes from a female donor in good health, enrolled as a control in a pregnancy study. The sequencing here drew on peripheral blood, taken after pregnancy. The J gene is TRBJ2-5, the V gene TRBV7-9; 7 nucleotides match TRBD2. The CDR3 reads CASSLTGGRETQYF. In DNA form, the CDR3 reads TGTGCCAGCAGCTTAACCGGGGGGAGGGAGACCCAGTACTTC. The whole variable domain, remainder taken from reference TRBV7-9 and TRBJ2-5, is DTGVSQNPRHKITKRGQNVTFRCDPISEHNRLYWYRQTLGQGPEFLTYFQNEAQLEKSRLLSDRFSAERPKGSFSTLEIQRTEQGDSAMYLCASSLTGGRETQYFGPGTRLLVL.